This T cell receptor beta chain was sequenced during a study of cytomegalovirus exposure and HLA in healthy donors. Overall study findings and caveats: Whilst most TCR sequences proved rare, a subset of public TCRs occurred across many donors. A previous analysis found most TCR beta V segments productive roughly 87% or roughly 30% of the time. Researchers counted around 150 TCR beta chains as cytomegalovirus-associated.

Vbeta (60) and Jbeta (13) primers were used in the PCR. Generated by immunoSEQ multiplex PCR, the TCRdb table keeps only in-frame clones and is missing some. Here the sample spans 200,000 to 250,000 clones, approximately 84% being singletons. With 3 bases clipped from V and 6 bases from J, the junction kept 2 bases outside the gene matches. There are 13 residues in the CDR3. Germline CDR1 GTSNPN, CDR2 SVGIG (reference sequence). For this clone: Its cognate antigen is unknown.

Sequenced input: PBMCs. The V call is TRBV30, the J call TRBJ2-2; 9 bases are shared with TRBD2. The source is a woman between 40 and 55 years old in good health and CMV-seronegative. Here the CDR3 reads CAWRLAGSGELFF. The CDR3 DNA sequence: TGTGCCTGGAGGCTAGCGGGGTCCGGGGAGCTGTTTTTT.